Below, one T cell receptor beta chain is given with its context. This clonotype was counted at least ten times. This receptor's antigen is unknown. Base qualities were left out, and no much larger clone turns up one base away. This specimen comes from a study of CD8 T cells in ankylosing spondylitis (dated by TCRdb to 2016 to 2017). Study-level background: To find TCR variants linked to disease, the study profiled T cell receptor beta repertoires in ankylosing spondylitis patients and healthy donors. Peripheral blood was sampled, and synovial fluid was also collected from ankylosing spondylitis patients. The full study cohort was made up of 25 ankylosing spondylitis patients and fewer than 120 healthy donors.

Synovial fluid samples were matched to blood samples from the same ankylosing spondylitis patients. V loses 4 bases, J loses 6 bases, and the germline ends lie 14 bases apart. Including the terminal cysteine and phenylalanine, the CDR3 comprises 15 residues. Just the 45-base CDR3 DNA is kept, in frame starting at base 1. CDR1 and CDR2, looked up from the germline V gene, are KGHDR and SFDVKD. TCRdb shows the sequencer as Illumina HiSeq 2500. Quantitative 5'-RACE with molecular barcodes was used to prepare TCR beta libraries. As for how the authors treated the data: Disease-linked TCR variants were identified with a new computational method built on a probabilistic model of VDJ rearrangement. Using fastp trimming at Q25 and MiXCR clonotype assembly, TCRdb reanalyzed the public sequencing data and kept in-frame beta chains. Each CDR3 protein gets just one entry, which takes the most common genes and DNA from the rows behind it. TCRdb, not the authors, supplied the V and J calls. The sample data list 150,000 to 200,000 distinct CDR3 sequences, and 25% to 35% of these were observed just once. Around 6% of the sample comes from the top ten.

Here is what the overall study found, with its caveats: The disease-linked clones had a CD8+ phenotype and were found at relatively low frequencies in peripheral blood. Some TCR beta motif variants had previously been reported in synovial fluid and blood of reactive arthritis patients, which suggested common disease-initiation mechanisms. Significant enrichment of the disease-linked clones was reported in matched synovial fluid samples from ankylosing spondylitis patients. A TCR beta motif of several highly homologous amino acid variants appeared characteristic of blood from ankylosing spondylitis patients.

The sequence was collected from a male donor with ankylosing spondylitis. The sequence links TRBV24-1 to TRBJ2-2; TRBD1 might be the D gene, on 6 matching bases. Sequenced sample: synovial fluid, either unsorted or a sorted T cell fraction (not recorded which). The CDR3 in this case is CATSDPTGKSGELFF. Here is the DNA: TGTGCCACCAGTGACCCTACAGGGAAGTCCGGGGAGCTGTTTTTT.